These 25 T cell receptor beta chains were sequenced from one sample in a study of cytomegalovirus exposure and HLA in healthy donors. This PCR relied on a set of 60 Vbeta primers and 13 Jbeta primers. Sequencing was performed with immunoSEQ multiplex PCR; in TCRdb, only in-frame clones are kept and a portion is missing. In the table there are approximately 150,000 clones, roughly 85% of which are singletons. The sample was PBMCs. The receptors were sampled from a woman in her 30s in good health and CMV-seronegative.

The chain recombines TRBV5-4 with TRBJ2-2; 13 nucleotides line up with TRBD2. CDR1 SGHNT and CDR2 YYREEE come from the germline V gene (reference sequence). J gave up 3 bases and V 4 bases, and 3 bases lay outside the gene matches. CDR3 length equals 16 residues. CDR3 region: CASSETSGGYTGELFF. CDR3 bases: TGTGCCAGCAGCGAGACTAGCGGGGGGTACACCGGGGAGCTGTTTTTT. Combining the CDR3 with reference TRBV5-4 and TRBJ2-2 gives the whole variable domain ETGVTQSPTHLIKTRGQQVTLRCSSQSGHNTVSWYQQALGQGPQFIFQYYREEENGRGNFPPRFSGLQFPNYSSELNVNALELDDSALYLCASSETSGGYTGELFFGEGSRLTVL.

The genes are TRBV18 and TRBJ2-1; 16 positions match TRBD2. CDR3 length: 18 amino acids. CDR1 and CDR2 (germline): KGHSH, LQKENI. J gave up 4 bases and V 3 bases, and 6 bases lay outside the gene matches. In DNA form, the CDR3 reads TGTGCCAGCTCACCGCCGGGACTAGCGGGAGGGGTATACAATGAGCAGTTCTTC. This sequence encodes CASSPPGLAGGVYNEQFF.

This chain uses TRBV9 with TRBJ1-5; D possibly corresponds to TRBD1 (6 bases). The ends were cut back, 0 bases at V and 2 bases at J, with 9 bases in the middle. The CDR3 covers 15 residues. Germline V CDR1 and CDR2: SGDLS, YYNGEE. The CDR3 loop reads CASSVGPGGNQPQHF. CDR3 sequence (DNA): TGTGCCAGCAGCGTAGGTCCAGGGGGCAATCAGCCCCAGCATTTT.

The chain couples TRBV14 to TRBJ1-2; D is unclear. The CDR3 loop spans 17 amino acids. CDR1 and CDR2 from the germline V gene are SGHDN and FVKESK. The V end was cut by 1 base, the J end by 4 bases, with 19 bases between. This CDR3 is CASSQVRGLGRLYGYTF. The CDR3 nucleotides read TGTGCCAGCAGCCAAGTCCGGGGTCTGGGCCGCCTCTATGGCTACACCTTC.

The rearrangement joins TRBV5-1 to TRBJ2-2; D is perhaps TRBD1 (6 bases). The CDR3 is 15 residues long. V dropped 0 bases and J dropped 8 bases, with 14 bases sitting between them. Germline loops: CDR1 SGHRS, CDR2 YFSETQ. Written as DNA, the CDR3 is TGCGCCAGCAGCTTGGTCCCAGGGGACGGTGGGGAGCTGTTTTTT. Encoded protein: CASSLVPGDGGELFF. Full variable domain (rest looked up from reference TRBV5-1 and TRBJ2-2): KAGVTQTPRYLIKTRGQQVTLSCSPISGHRSVSWYQQTPGQGLQFLFEYFSETQRNKGNFPGRFSGRQFSNSRSEMNVSTLELGDSALYLCASSLVPGDGGELFFGEGSRLTVL.

The chain joins TRBV7-9 to TRBJ1-2; D uncertain. Germline V lookup: CDR1 SEHNR, CDR2 FQNEAQ (reference sequence). The germline V and J ends were trimmed by 4 bases and 2 bases, with 14 bases remaining between them. CDR3 length: 15 residues. The CDR3 nucleotides are TGTGCCAGCAGCTACCCTACCCCTCTGAACTATGGCTACACCTTC. This gives the protein CASSYPTPLNYGYTF.

The CDR3 loop is CASSLQGFNQPQHF. The DNA for the CDR3 is TGTGCCAGCAGCCTACAGGGGTTCAATCAGCCCCAGCATTTT. The rearrangement links TRBV2 to TRBJ1-5; the match to TRBD1 covers 7 bases. J was trimmed by 3 bases and V by 6 bases; bases with no gene match: 5. The CDR3 covers 14 residues. Germline V gives CDR1 SNHLY, CDR2 FYNNEI. The whole variable domain, filled in from reference TRBV2 and TRBJ1-5, reads EPEVTQTPSHQVTQMGQEVILRCVPISNHLYFYWYRQILGQKVEFLVSFYNNEISEKSEIFDDQFSVERPDGSNFTLKIRSTKLEDSAMYFCASSLQGFNQPQHFGDGTRLSIL.

The rearrangement uses TRBV9 and TRBJ1-4; D unresolved. Looked up from germline, CDR1 is SGDLS and CDR2 is YYNGEE. This CDR3 contains 15 residues. Trimming cost V 4 bases and J 0 bases, with 10 bases left between them. CDR3: CASSPSGATNEKLFF. The CDR3 DNA sequence: TGTGCCAGCAGCCCGAGCGGTGCAACTAATGAAAAACTGTTTTTT.

The V gene is TRBV27, the J gene TRBJ2-7; 11 bases match TRBD1. The J segment lost 0 bases and the V segment lost 6 bases, leaving 4 bases of the junction unmatched. The CDR3 contains 15 residues. Looked up from germline, CDR1 is MNHEY and CDR2 is SMNVEV (reference sequence). CDR3 DNA sequence: TGTGCCAGCAGGGGGACAGGGGGAAACTCCTACGAGCAGTACTTC. Amino acids: CASRGTGGNSYEQYF.

The chain joins TRBV7-2 to TRBJ2-7, with 7 positions matching TRBD1. Germline V lookup: CDR1 SGHTA, CDR2 FQGNSA. The V and J ends lost 0 bases and 6 bases, in that order; junction bases with no gene match: 17. The CDR3 is 18 residues long. The CDR3 is CASSLAGQPLVALIEQYF. The CDR3 DNA is TGTGCCAGCAGCTTAGCGGGACAGCCCTTAGTAGCTCTAATCGAGCAGTACTTC.

The table lists this clone with a few counts. The chain uses TRBV6-1 and TRBJ2-7, with TRBD1 identical over 7 bases. The V gene's germline CDR1 is MNHNS and CDR2 SASEGT. V was clipped by 5 bases and J by 5 bases; unmatched bases: 12. The CDR3 is 15 residues long. The CDR3 loop is CASSTQDRAINEQYF. CDR3 bases: TGTGCCAGCAGTACCCAAGACAGGGCGATTAACGAGCAGTACTTC.

This sequence joins TRBV9 and TRBJ2-7; 7 nucleotides align to TRBD2. CDR1 is SGDLS and CDR2 is YYNGEE in the germline V gene. The V segment lost 3 bases and the J segment 0 bases; nucleotides outside the gene matches: 6. The CDR3 loop spans 15 amino acids. The CDR3 bases are TGTGCCAGCAGCGCCGGGGGGACTACCTCCTACGAGCAGTACTTC. Protein product: CASSAGGTTSYEQYF. The entire variable domain, with the rest obtained from reference TRBV9 and TRBJ2-7, is as follows: DSGVTQTPKHLITATGQRVTLRCSPRSGDLSVYWYQQSLDQGLQFLIQYYNGEERAKGNILERFSAQQFPDLHSELNLSSLELGDSALYFCASSAGGTTSYEQYFGPGTRLTVT.

The genes are TRBV4-1 and TRBJ1-1; D perhaps matches TRBD1 (6 bases). V was pared by 4 bases and J by 0 bases, with 18 bases between. There are 17 residues in the CDR3. Germline V gene data show CDR1 as MGHRA and CDR2 as YSYEKL. CDR3 loop: CASSRGGQRPMNTEAFF. CDR3 bases: TGCGCCAGCAGCCGTGGGGGCCAACGACCCATGAACACTGAAGCTTTCTTT.

V and J are TRBV18 and TRBJ2-3, with 11 positions matching TRBD2. V was pared by 2 bases and J by 2 bases, with 3 bases of the junction left unmatched. This CDR3 comprises 16 residues. Per the germline V gene, CDR1 is KGHSH and CDR2 is LQKENI. The CDR3 DNA follows: TGTGCCAGCTCACCATTAGCGGGGGGGGTCACAGATACGCAGTATTTT. Its protein product is CASSPLAGGVTDTQYF. Drawing the rest from reference TRBV18 and TRBJ2-3, the complete variable domain is NAGVMQNPRHLVRRRGQEARLRCSPMKGHSHVYWYRQLPEEGLKFMVYLQKENIIDESGMPKERFSAEFPKEGPSILRIQQVVRGDSAAYFCASSPLAGGVTDTQYFGPGTRLTVL.

The chain employs TRBV19 and TRBJ2-5; possibly TRBD1 for D (6 bases). The J call may be faulty, since TRBJ2-7 better matches the DNA end. CDR1 and CDR2 (germline): LNHDA, SQIVND (reference sequence). The CDR3 is 13 amino acids. DNA of the CDR3: TGTGCCAGTACCCACGTGGGGGCCGACGAGCAGTACTTC. It translates to CASTHVGADEQYF.

V and J are TRBV27 and TRBJ2-2; D perhaps matches TRBD1 (5 bases). CDR3 size: 16 residues. V lost 3 bases, J lost 7 bases, and 18 bases lay in between. Germline V gene lookup returns CDR1 MNHEY and CDR2 SMNVEV (reference sequence). CDR3 protein: CASSFFRAGSGGELFF. CDR3 coding DNA: TGTGCCAGCAGTTTCTTCAGGGCTGGTTCGGGCGGGGAGCTGTTTTTT.

This chain joins TRBV19 and TRBJ2-1; D is uncertain. The CDR3 has 13 amino acids. The germline V gene has CDR1 LNHDA and CDR2 SQIVND (reference sequence). V was cut by 1 base and J by 5 bases, with 6 bases left in between. This chain's CDR3 is CASSIGQNNEQFF. DNA of the CDR3: TGTGCCAGTAGTATAGGTCAAAACAATGAGCAGTTCTTC.

The genes are TRBV6-1 and TRBJ1-2; 8 bases line up with TRBD1. V gave up 2 bases and J gave up 5 bases; unmatched junction bases: 10. Germline lookup yields CDR1 MNHNS and CDR2 SASEGT. The CDR3 sequence is 16 residues long. The CDR3 nucleotides are TGTGCCAGCAGTGAACGGCCCCTACAGGGGGGATATGGCTACACCTTC. Protein sequence: CASSERPLQGGYGYTF.

CDR3 in amino acids: CASASTGNTEAFF. The CDR3 nucleotides read TGTGCCAGCGCTTCGACAGGAAACACTGAAGCTTTCTTT. The chain uses TRBV28 and TRBJ1-1; D may be TRBD1 (6 bases). CDR1 MDHEN and CDR2 SYDVKM come from the germline V gene. The CDR3 length is 13 residues. The V gene lost 8 bases and the J gene lost 2 bases, with 12 bases spanning the gap.

This chain links TRBV7-6 with TRBJ2-5, with D unclear. CDR1 and CDR2 from the germline V gene are SGHVS and FNYEAQ. This CDR3 spans 16 amino acids. Trimming took 0 bases from V and 5 from J, leaving 16 bases between them. The CDR3 sequence is CASSLASDSRWETQYF. The CDR3 DNA reads as TGTGCCAGCAGCTTAGCCTCCGACTCGCGGTGGGAGACCCAGTACTTC.

This chain joins TRBV7-6 and TRBJ2-1; 8 nucleotides match TRBD1. This CDR3 has 16 residues. The germline gives CDR1 SGHVS, CDR2 FNYEAQ. With 5 bases clipped from V and 0 bases from J, the junction kept 6 bases outside the gene matches. The CDR3 sequence: CASSGRDRSSYNEQFF. The CDR3 bases are TGTGCCAGCAGCGGGCGGGACAGGAGCTCCTACAATGAGCAGTTCTTC.

This rearrangement joins TRBV28 to TRBJ2-7, with D tentatively TRBD1 (6 bases). The V end was cut by 3 bases, the J end by 3 bases, with 12 bases between. The germline CDR1 and CDR2 sequences are MDHEN and SYDVKM. There are 14 residues in the CDR3. The CDR3 DNA follows: TGTGCCAGCAGTTTCATGGACAGTTACTACGAGCAGTACTTC. It is translated as CASSFMDSYYEQYF.

The chain couples TRBV7-8 to TRBJ2-7, with D maybe TRBD2 (6 bases). Trimming pared 5 bases from V and 9 bases from J, leaving 14 bases between. Germline V lookup: CDR1 SGHVS, CDR2 FQNEAQ. CDR3 size: 12 residues. CDR3 amino acids: CASSPGSLGQYF. DNA of the CDR3: TGTGCCAGCAGCCCCGGGAGCTTGGGGCAGTACTTC.

The rearrangement links TRBV4-1 to TRBJ2-7; 9 bases line up with TRBD1. This CDR3 comprises 15 residues. CDR1 and CDR2 (germline): MGHRA, YSYEKL. The J segment lost 5 bases and the V segment lost 4 bases, leaving 9 bases of the junction unmatched. CDR3 in DNA: TGCGCCAGCAGCCGTCGGACAGGGGATGTGGACGAGCAGTACTTC. As protein: CASSRRTGDVDEQYF.

This clone showed up just a few times. V usage is TRBV5-8 and J usage is TRBJ1-5; TRBD1 agrees at 8 bases. J lost 4 bases, V lost 4 bases, and 7 bases had no gene match. Germline-derived CDR1 and CDR2 are SGHTS and YDEGEE. This CDR3 is 15 amino acids long. The CDR3 DNA reads TGTGCCAGCAGCCTACGGACAGGGTCGAATCAGCCCCAGCATTTT. Protein sequence: CASSLRTGSNQPQHF. Full variable domain (rest looked up from reference TRBV5-8 and TRBJ1-5): EAGVTQSPTHLIKTRGQQATLRCSPISGHTSVYWYQQALGLGLQFLLWYDEGEERNRGNFPPRFSGRQFPNYSSELNVNALELEDSALYLCASSLRTGSNQPQHFGDGTRLSIL.